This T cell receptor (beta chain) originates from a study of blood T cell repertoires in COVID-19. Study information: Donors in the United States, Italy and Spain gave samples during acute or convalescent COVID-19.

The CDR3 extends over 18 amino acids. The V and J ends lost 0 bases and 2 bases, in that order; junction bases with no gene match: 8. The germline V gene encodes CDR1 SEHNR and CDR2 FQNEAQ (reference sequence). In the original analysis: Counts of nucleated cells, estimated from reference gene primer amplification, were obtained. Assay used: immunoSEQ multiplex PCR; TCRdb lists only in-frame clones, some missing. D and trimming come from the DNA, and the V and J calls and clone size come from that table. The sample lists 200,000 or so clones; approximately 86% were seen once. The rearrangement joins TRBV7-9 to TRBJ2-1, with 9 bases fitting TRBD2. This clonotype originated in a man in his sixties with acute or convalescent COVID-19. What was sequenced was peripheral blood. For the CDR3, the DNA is TGTGCCAGCAGCTTAGCTGGTGCGGCTAGCGGGGCCTACAATGAGCAGTTCTTC. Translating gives CASSLAGAASGAYNEQFF.